This T cell receptor beta chain was obtained from a study of PD-1 blockade in classical Hodgkin lymphoma. Study findings and constraints: Relapsed/refractory patients reportedly had lower baseline diversity than newly diagnosed patients. The repertoire differences lack a defined cause, possibly disease activity or prior therapy.

Concerning this clone itself: The target antigen is unknown.

The table came from immunoSEQ multiplex PCR; TCRdb's copy has only in-frame clones and leaves some out. The data show around 16,000 clones, 70% to 90% seen once. This CDR3 is built from 14 residues. The germline V gene encodes CDR1 KGHSH and CDR2 LQKENI. Trimming left V 3 bases short and J 4 bases short, with 11 bases between. Time point meaning: newly diagnosed, previously untreated cHL patient sample. Purification of CD4+ T cells from thawed PBMCs was achieved by magnetic negative selection. Investigators turned to newly diagnosed, untreated classical Hodgkin lymphoma PBMCs for comparison. This chain uses TRBV18 with TRBJ2-3, with a weak D call TRBD1 (5 bases). The sequenced sample was CD4+ T cells from blood. The clonotype was recovered from a human donor with classical Hodgkin lymphoma. The chain's CDR3 is CASSPGPGPDTQYF. The CDR3 DNA follows: TGTGCCAGCTCACCTGGTCCAGGGCCAGATACGCAGTATTTT.